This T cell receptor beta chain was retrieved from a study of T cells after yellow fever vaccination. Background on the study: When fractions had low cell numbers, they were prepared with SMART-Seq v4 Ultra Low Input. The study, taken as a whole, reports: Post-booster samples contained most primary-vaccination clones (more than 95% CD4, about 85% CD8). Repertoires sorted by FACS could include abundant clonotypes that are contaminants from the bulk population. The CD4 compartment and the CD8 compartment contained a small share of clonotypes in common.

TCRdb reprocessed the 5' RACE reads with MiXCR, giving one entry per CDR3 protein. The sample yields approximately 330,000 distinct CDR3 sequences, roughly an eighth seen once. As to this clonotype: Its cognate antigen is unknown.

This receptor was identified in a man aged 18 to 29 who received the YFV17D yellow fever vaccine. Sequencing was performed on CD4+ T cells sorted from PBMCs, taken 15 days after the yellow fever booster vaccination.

CDR3 in amino acids: CSAPTSGETGELFF. The CDR3 DNA reads as TGCAGTGCTCCGACTAGCGGGGAGACCGGGGAGCTGTTTTTT. The rearrangement uses TRBV20-1 and TRBJ2-2; TRBD2 matches 11 bases. CDR1 is DFQATT and CDR2 is SNEGSKA in the germline V gene (reference sequence). Trimming took 5 bases from V and 5 from J; bases not matched to a gene: 4. The CDR3 has 14 amino acids.